A selection of T cell receptor beta chains follows, all from one sample in a study of Ad26.COV2.S vaccination and SARS-CoV-2 variants. The assay was immunoSEQ multiplex PCR, and TCRdb's table has in-frame clones only and misses some. The table records some 300,000 clones, more than 70% of them present only once. The specimen comprised peripheral blood, sampled in a trial of Ad26.COV2.S vaccine versus placebo. The receptors derive from a person aged 18-60 years who received the Ad26.COV2.S COVID-19 vaccine or a placebo. CDR3s include the opening cysteine and the closing phenylalanine or tryptophan. A D gene is named only where the DNA matches it firmly. Size is stated for part of the rows, as once, few or many counts, or as a class when the clone is expanded.

d_call	v_call	j_call	clone_size	cdr3_aa	cdr3_nt
NA	TRBV5-4	TRBJ1-6	few	CASSLIRANRDSPLHF	TGTGCCAGCAGCCTCATCAGGGCGAATCGGGATTCACCCCTCCACTTT
TRBD1	TRBV19	TRBJ1-5	NA	CASSLDRGLVFVHQPQHF	TGTGCCAGTAGTCTAGACAGGGGGCTTGTATTCGTTCATCAGCCCCAGCATTTT
NA	TRBV10-3	TRBJ2-7	NA	CAISGTNYEQYF	TGTGCCATCAGTGGGACAAACTACGAGCAGTACTTC
TRBD2	TRBV15	TRBJ2-7	NA	CATSRGDSGGHEQYF	TGTGCCACCAGCCGAGGGGATTCGGGGGGGCACGAGCAGTACTTC
TRBD2	TRBV3-1/TRBV3-2	TRBJ2-2	NA	CASSQEGGRNTGELFF	TGTGCCAGCAGCCAAGAGGGGGGGAGGAACACCGGGGAGCTGTTTTTT
TRBD2	TRBV18	TRBJ2-3	NA	CASSPRGAYTDTQYF	TGTGCCAGCTCACCGCGGGGGGCATACACAGATACGCAGTATTTT
NA	TRBV11-2	TRBJ1-1	NA	CASSFLRRPQYPFF	TGTGCCAGCAGCTTTCTACGGCGCCCCCAGTATCCTTTCTTT
NA	TRBV3-1/TRBV3-2	TRBJ1-5	NA	CASSQDPVDQPQHF	TGTGCCAGCAGCCAAGACCCCGTGGATCAGCCCCAGCATTTT
NA	TRBV19	TRBJ1-1	NA	CASSSSGTLFTEAFF	TGTGCCAGTAGTTCCTCCGGGACCCTGTTCACTGAAGCTTTCTTT
NA	TRBV10-3	TRBJ2-7	few	CAISLQGFSYEQYF	TGTGCCATCAGTCTACAGGGATTCTCCTACGAGCAGTACTTC
NA	TRBV18	TRBJ1-2	NA	CASSQGLTYGYTF	TGTGCCAGCTCGCAGGGTCTAACCTATGGCTACACCTTC
NA	TRBV5-1	TRBJ2-5	NA	CASSPTRQEAQYF	TGCGCCAGCAGCCCGACACGTCAGGAAGCCCAGTACTTC
NA	TRBV7-9	TRBJ2-2	NA	CASSPQTGGGELFF	TGTGCCAGCAGCCCCCAGACTGGTGGCGGGGAGCTGTTTTTT
NA	TRBV2	TRBJ2-3	NA	CASSTADTQYF	TGTGCCAGCAGTACGGCAGATACGCAGTATTTT
TRBD1	TRBV10-3	TRBJ1-1	NA	CAIRAGQGFSYSNTEAFF	TGTGCCATCCGTGCGGGACAGGGTTTTAGTTACTCAAACACTGAAGCTTTCTTT
NA	TRBV6-4	TRBJ1-1	NA	CASSDYPDSPSGAFF	TGTGCCAGCAGTGACTACCCCGACAGCCCATCGGGAGCTTTCTTT
TRBD1	TRBV5-1	TRBJ1-1	few	CASSLRQGAMNTEAFF	TGCGCCAGCAGCTTGAGGCAGGGGGCAATGAACACTGAAGCTTTCTTT
NA	TRBV11-3	TRBJ1-1	few	CASSSPRAPEAFF	TGTGCCAGCAGCTCCCCTAGGGCACCCGAAGCTTTCTTT
NA	TRBV20-1	TRBJ2-1	once	CSARDRNEQFF	TGCAGTGCTAGAGATCGAAATGAGCAGTTCTTC
NA	TRBV11-2	TRBJ1-1	NA	CASSFPSGNTEAFF	TGTGCCAGCAGCTTTCCGTCAGGGAACACTGAAGCTTTCTTT
TRBD2	TRBV5-6	TRBJ2-7	NA	CASSSIAGGSYEQYF	TGTGCCAGCAGCTCAATAGCGGGGGGGTCCTACGAGCAGTACTTC
NA	TRBV21-1	TRBJ1-4	NA	CASTPWEGVYGGRVAFF	TGTGCCAGCACCCCCTGGGAGGGTGTTTACGGAGGTAGGGTAGCGTTTTTT
TRBD1	TRBV6-2/TRBV6-3	TRBJ1-1	NA	CASRYRGNTEAFF	TGTGCCAGCAGATACAGGGGTAACACTGAAGCTTTCTTT
NA	TRBV10-1	TRBJ2-1	NA	CASTGHRGEQFF	TGCGCCAGCACAGGCCATAGGGGTGAGCAGTTCTTC
TRBD2	TRBV5-4	TRBJ2-1	NA	CASSRTGLAGEQFF	TGTGCCAGCAGCCGTACCGGACTAGCGGGTGAGCAGTTCTTC
NA	TRBV4-1	TRBJ1-2	once	CASSQDPGANYGYTF	TGCGCCAGCAGCCAAGACCCCGGGGCGAATTATGGCTACACCTTC
NA	TRBV3-1/TRBV3-2	TRBJ1-6	NA	CASSSVSSESPLHF	TGTGCCAGCAGCTCGGTTAGCTCGGAGTCACCCCTCCACTTT
NA	TRBV11-2	TRBJ2-1	NA	CASSLTGKSSYNEQFF	TGTGCCAGCAGCTTAACGGGCAAGAGCTCCTACAATGAGCAGTTCTTC
NA	TRBV6-2/TRBV6-3	TRBJ1-2	NA	CASSPTNYYGYTF	TGTGCCAGCAGCCCGACCAATTACTATGGCTACACCTTC
TRBD1	TRBV6-6	TRBJ2-1	NA	CASTPRTGAYNEQFF	TGTGCCAGCACCCCCAGGACAGGGGCCTACAATGAGCAGTTCTTC
NA	TRBV6-4	TRBJ1-5	NA	CASSRYGTDGGNQPQHF	TGTGCCAGCAGTCGCTACGGTACCGACGGGGGGAATCAGCCCCAGCATTTT
NA	TRBV2	TRBJ2-7	NA	CASTGGRYEQYF	TGTGCCAGCACTGGAGGGAGATACGAGCAGTACTTC
NA	TRBV5-1	TRBJ1-1	few	CASSLDLGTEAFF	TGCGCCAGCAGCTTGGATCTGGGCACTGAAGCTTTCTTT
TRBD2	TRBV5-6	TRBJ2-1	NA	CASSLGGGASNEQFF	TGTGCCAGCAGCTTGGGCGGGGGGGCCAGCAATGAGCAGTTCTTC
NA	TRBV6-5	TRBJ1-2	few	CASSPTGLYGYTF	TGTGCCAGCAGTCCGACAGGACTCTATGGCTACACCTTC
NA	TRBV6-2/TRBV6-3	TRBJ2-7	NA	CASSFKDREVHEQYF	TGTGCCAGCAGTTTCAAAGACAGGGAGGTCCACGAGCAGTACTTC
NA	TRBV30	TRBJ1-1	once	CAWSVTPNTEAFF	TGTGCCTGGAGTGTGACTCCGAACACTGAAGCTTTCTTT
NA	TRBV21-1	TRBJ2-7	NA	CASSKGAPDRKGSSYEQYF	TGTGCCAGCAGCAAAGGGGCCCCGGACAGAAAGGGGAGCTCCTACGAGCAGTACTTC
TRBD1	TRBV7-8	TRBJ1-5	NA	CASSLGDRVGQPQHF	TGTGCCAGCAGCTTAGGAGACAGGGTAGGTCAGCCCCAGCATTTT
TRBD1	TRBV5-4	TRBJ1-1	once	CASSEGQSEAFF	TGTGCCAGCAGCGAGGGACAGAGTGAAGCTTTCTTT